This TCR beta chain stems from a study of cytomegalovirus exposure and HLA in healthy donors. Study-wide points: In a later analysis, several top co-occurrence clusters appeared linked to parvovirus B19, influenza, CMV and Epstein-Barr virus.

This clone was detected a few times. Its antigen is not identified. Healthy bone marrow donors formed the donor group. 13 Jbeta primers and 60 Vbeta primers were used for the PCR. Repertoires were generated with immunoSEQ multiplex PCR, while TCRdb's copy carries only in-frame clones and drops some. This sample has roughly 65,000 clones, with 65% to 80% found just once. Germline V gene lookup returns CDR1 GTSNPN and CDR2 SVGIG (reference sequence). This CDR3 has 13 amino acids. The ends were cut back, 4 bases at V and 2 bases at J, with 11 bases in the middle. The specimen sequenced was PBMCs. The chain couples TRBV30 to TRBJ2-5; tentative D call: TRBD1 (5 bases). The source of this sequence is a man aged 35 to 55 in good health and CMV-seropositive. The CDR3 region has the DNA TGTGCCTGGACCCGGACACCACAAGAGACCCAGTACTTC. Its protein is CAWTRTPQETQYF.